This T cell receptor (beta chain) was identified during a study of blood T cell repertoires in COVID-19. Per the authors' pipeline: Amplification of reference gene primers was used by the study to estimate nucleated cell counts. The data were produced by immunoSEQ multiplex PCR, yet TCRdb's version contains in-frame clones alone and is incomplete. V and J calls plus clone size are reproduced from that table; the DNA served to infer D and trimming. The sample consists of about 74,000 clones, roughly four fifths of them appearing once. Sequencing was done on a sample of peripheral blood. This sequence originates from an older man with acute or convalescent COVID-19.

For the CDR3, the DNA is TGTGCCAGCACCTTAGGGACTAGCACAGATACGCAGTATTTT. Amino acids: CASTLGTSTDTQYF. The chain recombines TRBV6-5 with TRBJ2-3, with D perhaps matching TRBD2 (6 bases). In germline, CDR1 is MNHEY, CDR2 SVGAGI. The CDR3 consists of 14 residues. The V gene lost 7 bases and the J gene lost 0 bases, with 11 bases spanning the gap.